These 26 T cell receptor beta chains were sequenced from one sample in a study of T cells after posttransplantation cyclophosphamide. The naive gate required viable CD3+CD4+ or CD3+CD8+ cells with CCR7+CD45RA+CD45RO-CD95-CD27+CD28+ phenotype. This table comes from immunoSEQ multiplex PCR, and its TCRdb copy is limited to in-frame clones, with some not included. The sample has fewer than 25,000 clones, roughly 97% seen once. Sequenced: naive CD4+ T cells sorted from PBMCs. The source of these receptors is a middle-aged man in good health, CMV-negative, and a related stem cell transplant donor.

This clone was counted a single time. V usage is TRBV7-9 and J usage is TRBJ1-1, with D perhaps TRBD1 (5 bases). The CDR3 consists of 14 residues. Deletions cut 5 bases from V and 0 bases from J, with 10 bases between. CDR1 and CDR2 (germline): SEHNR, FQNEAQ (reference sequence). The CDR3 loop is CASSPGILNTEAFF. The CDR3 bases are TGTGCCAGCAGCCCAGGGATCCTGAACACTGAAGCTTTCTTT.

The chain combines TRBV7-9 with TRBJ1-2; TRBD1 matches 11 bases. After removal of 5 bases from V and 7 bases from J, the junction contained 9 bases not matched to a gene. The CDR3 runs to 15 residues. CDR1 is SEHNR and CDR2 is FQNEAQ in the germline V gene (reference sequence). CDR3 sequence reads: CASSRGTGGMGGYTF. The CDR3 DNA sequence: TGTGCCAGCAGCCGCGGGACAGGGGGTATGGGTGGCTACACCTTC.

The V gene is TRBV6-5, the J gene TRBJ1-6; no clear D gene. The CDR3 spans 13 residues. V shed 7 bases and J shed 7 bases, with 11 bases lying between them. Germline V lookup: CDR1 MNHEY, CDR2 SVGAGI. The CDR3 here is CASKEDGNSPLHF. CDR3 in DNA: TGTGCCAGCAAGGAGGACGGCAATTCACCCCTCCACTTT.

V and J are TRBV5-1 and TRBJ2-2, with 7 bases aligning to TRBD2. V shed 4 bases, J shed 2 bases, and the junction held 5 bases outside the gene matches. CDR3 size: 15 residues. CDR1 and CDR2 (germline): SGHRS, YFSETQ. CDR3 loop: CASSLLAGNTGELFF. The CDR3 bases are TGCGCCAGCAGCCTTTTAGCGGGTAACACCGGGGAGCTGTTTTTT.

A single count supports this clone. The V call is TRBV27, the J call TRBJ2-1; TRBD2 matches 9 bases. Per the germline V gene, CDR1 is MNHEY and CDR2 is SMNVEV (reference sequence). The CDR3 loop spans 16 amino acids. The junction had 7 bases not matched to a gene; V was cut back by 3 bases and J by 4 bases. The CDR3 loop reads CASSFPGLAPYNEQFF. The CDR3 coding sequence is TGTGCCAGCAGTTTCCCTGGACTAGCGCCTTACAATGAGCAGTTCTTC.

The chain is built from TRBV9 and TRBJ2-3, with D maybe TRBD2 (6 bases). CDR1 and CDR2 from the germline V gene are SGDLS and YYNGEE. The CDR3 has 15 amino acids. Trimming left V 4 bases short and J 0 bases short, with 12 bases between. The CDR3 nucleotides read TGTGCCAGCAGCCCCAGGCTAGCGAGCACAGATACGCAGTATTTT. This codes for CASSPRLASTDTQYF.

CDR3 coding DNA: TGTGCCAGCGGGGTTCGACAGGGCTCCAACTATGGCTACACCTTC. It encodes CASGVRQGSNYGYTF. V is TRBV9 and J is TRBJ1-2, with 7 bases lining up with TRBD1. This CDR3 comprises 15 residues. The J segment lost 2 bases and the V segment lost 7 bases, leaving 11 bases of the junction unmatched. The germline CDR1 and CDR2 sequences are SGDLS and YYNGEE.

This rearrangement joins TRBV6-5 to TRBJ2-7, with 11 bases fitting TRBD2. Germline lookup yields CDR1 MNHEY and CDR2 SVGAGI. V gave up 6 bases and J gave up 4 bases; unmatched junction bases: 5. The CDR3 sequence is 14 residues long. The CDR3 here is CASRPSGGRYEQYF. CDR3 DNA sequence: TGTGCCAGCAGACCTAGCGGGGGGAGGTACGAGCAGTACTTC.

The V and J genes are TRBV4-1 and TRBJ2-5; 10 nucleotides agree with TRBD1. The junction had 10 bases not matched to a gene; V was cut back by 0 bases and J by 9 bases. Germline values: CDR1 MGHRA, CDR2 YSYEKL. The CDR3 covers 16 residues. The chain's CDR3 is CASSQEGGTGVGAQYF. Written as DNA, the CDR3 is TGCGCCAGCAGCCAAGAAGGAGGGACAGGGGTCGGGGCCCAGTACTTC.

In DNA form, the CDR3 reads TGTGCCAGCAGTTCTCCGGGACAGGGGGTCTACGAGCAGTACTTC. Its protein product is CASSSPGQGVYEQYF. The V and J genes are TRBV6-6 and TRBJ2-7; the match to TRBD1 covers 11 bases. Germline CDR1 is MNHNY and CDR2 is SVGAGI (reference sequence). The V gene end was trimmed by 4 bases and the J gene end by 3 bases; junction bases not matched to a gene: 5. The CDR3 spans 15 residues.

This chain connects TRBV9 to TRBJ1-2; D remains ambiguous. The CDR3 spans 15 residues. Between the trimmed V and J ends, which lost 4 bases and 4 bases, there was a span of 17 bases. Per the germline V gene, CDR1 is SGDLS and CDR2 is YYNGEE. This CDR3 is CASSSAPRLIYGYTF. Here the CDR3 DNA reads TGTGCCAGCAGCTCGGCCCCCCGACTTATCTATGGCTACACCTTC.

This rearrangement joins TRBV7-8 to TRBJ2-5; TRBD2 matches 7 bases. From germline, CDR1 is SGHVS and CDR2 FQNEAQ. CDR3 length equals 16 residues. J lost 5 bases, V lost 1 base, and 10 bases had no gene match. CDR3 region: CASSLDWGGSGETQYF. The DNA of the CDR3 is TGTGCCAGCAGCTTAGACTGGGGGGGAAGTGGGGAGACCCAGTACTTC.

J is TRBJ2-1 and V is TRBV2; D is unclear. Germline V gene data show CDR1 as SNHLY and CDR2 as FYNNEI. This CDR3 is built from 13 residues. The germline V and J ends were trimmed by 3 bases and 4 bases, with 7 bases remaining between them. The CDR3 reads CASSDGEYNEQFF. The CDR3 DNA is TGTGCCAGCAGTGACGGAGAGTACAATGAGCAGTTCTTC.

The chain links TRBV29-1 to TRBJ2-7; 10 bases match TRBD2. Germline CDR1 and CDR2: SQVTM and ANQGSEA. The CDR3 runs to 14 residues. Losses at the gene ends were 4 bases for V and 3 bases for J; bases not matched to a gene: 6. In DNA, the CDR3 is TGCAGCGTTGCCGGACTAGCGGAGATCTACGAGCAGTACTTC. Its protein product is CSVAGLAEIYEQYF.

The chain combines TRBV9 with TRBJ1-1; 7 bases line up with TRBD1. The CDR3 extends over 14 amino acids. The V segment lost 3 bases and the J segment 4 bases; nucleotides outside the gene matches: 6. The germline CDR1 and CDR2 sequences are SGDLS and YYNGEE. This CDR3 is CASSALGQITEAFF. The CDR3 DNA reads TGTGCCAGCAGCGCTTTGGGACAGATCACTGAAGCTTTCTTT.

The CDR3 region is CASSQPGLAEETQYF. The CDR3 DNA sequence: TGTGCCAGCAGCCAACCGGGACTAGCCGAAGAGACCCAGTACTTC. The chain links TRBV5-4 to TRBJ2-5, with 9 bases that match TRBD2. The CDR3 contains 15 residues. V trimming: 4 bases; J trimming: 3 bases; junction bases outside the gene matches: 7. CDR1 SGHNT and CDR2 YYREEE come from the germline V gene (reference sequence).

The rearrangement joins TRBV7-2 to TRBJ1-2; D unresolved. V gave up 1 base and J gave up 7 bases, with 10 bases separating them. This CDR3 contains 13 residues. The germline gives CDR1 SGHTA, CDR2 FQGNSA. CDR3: CASSLELHGGYTF. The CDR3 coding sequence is TGTGCCAGCAGCTTAGAACTTCACGGTGGCTACACCTTC. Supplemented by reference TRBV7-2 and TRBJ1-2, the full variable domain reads GAGVSQSPSNKVTEKGKDVELRCDPISGHTALYWYRQSLGQGLEFLIYFQGNSAPDKSGLPSDRFSAERTGGSVSTLTIQRTQQEDSAVYLCASSLELHGGYTFGSGTRLTVV.

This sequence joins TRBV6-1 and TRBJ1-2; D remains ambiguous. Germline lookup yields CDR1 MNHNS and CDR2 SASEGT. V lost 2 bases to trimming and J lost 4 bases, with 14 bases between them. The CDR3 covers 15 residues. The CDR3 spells CASSEPFYSSYGYTF. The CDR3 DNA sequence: TGTGCCAGCAGTGAACCCTTTTATAGTAGCTATGGCTACACCTTC.

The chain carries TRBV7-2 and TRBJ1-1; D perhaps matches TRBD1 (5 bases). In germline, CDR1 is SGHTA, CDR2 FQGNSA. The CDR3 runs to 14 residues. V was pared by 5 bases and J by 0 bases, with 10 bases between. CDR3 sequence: CASSPAGVNTEAFF. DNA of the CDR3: TGTGCCAGCAGCCCCGCGGGGGTGAACACTGAAGCTTTCTTT.

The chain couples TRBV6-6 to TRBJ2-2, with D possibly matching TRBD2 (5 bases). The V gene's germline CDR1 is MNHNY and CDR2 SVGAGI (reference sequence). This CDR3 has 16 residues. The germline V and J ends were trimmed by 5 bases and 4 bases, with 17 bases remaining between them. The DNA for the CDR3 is TGTGCCAGCAGTCCCCGCTCCGGGGTGCTCACCGGGGAGCTGTTTTTT. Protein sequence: CASSPRSGVLTGELFF.

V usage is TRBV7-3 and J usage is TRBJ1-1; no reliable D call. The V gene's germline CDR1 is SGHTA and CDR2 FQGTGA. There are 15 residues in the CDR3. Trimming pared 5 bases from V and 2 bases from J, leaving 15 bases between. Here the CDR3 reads CASSLARELNTEAFF. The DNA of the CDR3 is TGTGCCAGCAGCCTAGCGAGGGAGCTAAACACTGAAGCTTTCTTT.

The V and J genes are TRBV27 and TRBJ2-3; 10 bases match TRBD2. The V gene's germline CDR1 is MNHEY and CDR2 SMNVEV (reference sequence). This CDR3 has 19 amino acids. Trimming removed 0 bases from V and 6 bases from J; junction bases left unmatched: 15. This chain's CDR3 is CASSLSTLAGASGWDTQYF. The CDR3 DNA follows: TGTGCCAGCAGTTTATCGACCCTAGCGGGGGCTTCGGGGTGGGATACGCAGTATTTT.

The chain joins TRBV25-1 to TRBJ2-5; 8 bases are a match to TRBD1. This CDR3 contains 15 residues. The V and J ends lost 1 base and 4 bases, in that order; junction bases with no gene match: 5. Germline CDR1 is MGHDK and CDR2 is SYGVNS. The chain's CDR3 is CASSEWVRGLETQYF. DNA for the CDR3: TGTGCCAGCAGTGAATGGGTCAGGGGGCTAGAGACCCAGTACTTC.

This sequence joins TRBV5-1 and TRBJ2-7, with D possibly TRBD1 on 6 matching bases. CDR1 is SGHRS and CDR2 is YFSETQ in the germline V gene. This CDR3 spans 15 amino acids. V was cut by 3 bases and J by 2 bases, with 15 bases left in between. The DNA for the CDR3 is TGCGCCAGCAGCTCCGGACAGCCGGAGACCTACGAGCAGTACTTC. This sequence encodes CASSSGQPETYEQYF.

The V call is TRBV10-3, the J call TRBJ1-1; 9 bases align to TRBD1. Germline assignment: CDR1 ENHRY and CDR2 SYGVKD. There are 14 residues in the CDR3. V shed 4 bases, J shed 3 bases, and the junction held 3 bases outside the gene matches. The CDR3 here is CAISVDRGDTEAFF. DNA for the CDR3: TGTGCCATCAGTGTAGACAGGGGGGACACTGAAGCTTTCTTT.

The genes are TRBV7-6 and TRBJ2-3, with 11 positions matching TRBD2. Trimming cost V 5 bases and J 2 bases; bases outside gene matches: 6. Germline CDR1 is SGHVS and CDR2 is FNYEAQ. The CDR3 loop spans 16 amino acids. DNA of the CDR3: TGTGCCAGCAGCGTTAGCGGGAGGGCCATCACAGATACGCAGTATTTT. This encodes CASSVSGRAITDTQYF.